The next 9 T cell receptor beta chains were all read from a single sample in a study of blood T cells in healthy people across ages. The use of a sample-barcoded 5' primer and a J-beta primer mix characterized a second PCR of 7 to 11 cycles. TCRdb passed the 5' RACE reads through MiXCR, listing each CDR3 protein once. The sample lists around 780,000 distinct CDR3 sequences; 20% to 30% were seen once. A further study also used this sample, focusing on T cells of mothers and their children.

The material sequenced was blood. The source of these receptors is a boy younger than 18 in good health.

A word on this clonotype: The final CDR3 position lacks the conserved phenylalanine or tryptophan, pointing to a likely read error. V usage is TRBV7-3 and J usage is TRBJ2-6; 9 positions match TRBD1. Germline V gene sequence: CDR1 SGHTA, CDR2 FQGTGA. The CDR3 length is 13 residues. J lost 10 bases, V lost 2 bases, and 0 bases had no gene match. The CDR3 DNA reads as TGTGCCAGCAGCTTAGGGACAGGGAACGTCCTGACTTCC. It encodes CASSLGTGNVLTS.

The V gene is TRBV3-1, the J gene TRBJ1-5, with 7 bases identical to TRBD1. V dropped 3 bases and J dropped 1; count of bases not matched to a gene: 0. The CDR3 has 14 amino acids. The V gene's germline CDR1 is LGHDT and CDR2 YNNKEL (reference sequence). This chain's CDR3 is CASSQTGSNQPQHF. In DNA, the CDR3 is TGTGCCAGCAGCCAGACAGGGAGCAATCAGCCCCAGCATTTT.

The chain links TRBV20-1 to TRBJ2-7, with 8 bases identical to TRBD2. V gave up 7 bases and J gave up 0 bases; unmatched junction bases: 20. The germline V gene encodes CDR1 DFQATT and CDR2 SNEGSKA (reference sequence). This CDR3 region has 18 residues. DNA of the CDR3: TGCAGTGTCTCCAAATTCCCGACTCTGGGGACTAGCTCCTACGAGCAGTACTTC. Translation gives CSVSKFPTLGTSSYEQYF.

The V gene is TRBV5-1, the J gene TRBJ2-3, with a possible D match to TRBD1 (5 bases). The germline gives CDR1 SGHRS, CDR2 YFSETQ. The CDR3 runs 15 residues. V was clipped by 2 bases and J by 4 bases, with 14 bases between them. The CDR3 loop is CASSLLTRVADTQYF. The CDR3 bases are TGCGCCAGCAGCTTATTGACCAGGGTGGCAGATACGCAGTATTTT.

The chain links TRBV16 to TRBJ1-4; D not resolved. Deletions cut 2 bases from V and 7 bases from J, with 11 bases between. There are 14 residues in the CDR3. Germline-derived CDR1 and CDR2 are KGHSY and FQNENV. The CDR3 here is CASSQTTSGEKLFF. The CDR3 coding sequence is TGTGCCAGCAGCCAAACGACCTCAGGTGAAAAACTGTTTTTT.

The chain links TRBV5-1 to TRBJ2-7, with 7 nucleotides matching TRBD1. The CDR3 sequence is 14 residues long. CDR1 SGHRS and CDR2 YFSETQ come from the germline V gene. V shed 1 base and J 3 bases; nucleotides not matched to a gene: 4. CDR3: CASSLTGVIYEQYF. DNA for the CDR3: TGCGCCAGCAGCTTGACAGGGGTGATCTACGAGCAGTACTTC.

This clonotype was detected ten times or more. The rearrangement uses TRBV2 and TRBJ2-5; tentative D call: TRBD1 (6 bases). This CDR3 has 15 amino acids. Trimming removed 5 bases from V and 1 base from J, with 14 bases in between. Germline CDR1 reads SNHLY; CDR2 reads FYNNEI. In DNA form, the CDR3 reads TGTGCCAGCAGTAAATACCGGGACACCCAAGAGACCCAGTACTTC. Translated, it gives CASSKYRDTQETQYF.

The J gene is TRBJ1-1, the V gene TRBV5-1, with unresolved D. The V and J ends lost 0 bases and 4 bases respectively, with 16 bases between them. From germline, CDR1 is SGHRS and CDR2 YFSETQ. The CDR3 runs 16 residues. CDR3 bases: TGCGCCAGCAGCTTGGCCGTTTCTTTCGGCGGCACTGAAGCTTTCTTT. Translated, it gives CASSLAVSFGGTEAFF. The full variable domain, in which reference TRBV5-1 and TRBJ1-1 provide the parts outside the CDR3, is KAGVTQTPRYLIKTRGQQVTLSCSPISGHRSVSWYQQTPGQGLQFLFEYFSETQRNKGNFPGRFSGRQFSNSRSEMNVSTLELGDSALYLCASSLAVSFGGTEAFFGQGTRLTVV.

The chain uses TRBV10-3 and TRBJ2-5; D possibly corresponds to TRBD1 (7 bases). There are 13 residues in the CDR3. Germline assignment: CDR1 ENHRY and CDR2 SYGVKD. Trimming cost V 8 bases and J 4 bases, with 14 bases left between them. CDR3 region: CAIGGGGGETQYF. CDR3 in DNA: TGTGCCATCGGTGGAGGGGGCGGAGAGACCCAGTACTTC.